Listed here are 6 T cell receptor beta chains from one sample, sequenced in a study of T cell responses to AZD1222 COVID-19 vaccine (dated by TCRdb to the early 2020s). According to the study, the label for this sample's time point signals: about 28 days (+/-7) after the second vaccine dose. Library preparation employed the immunoSEQ multiplex PCR assay. Entries here come from immuneACCESS through TCRdb and include only in-frame sequences with V and J called. Some clones fail to appear in such tables; in the studies checked, an unresolved V gene covers under half of the shortfall, and the cause of the remainder is unknown. This sample has 65,000 to 95,000 clones in its table, and 70% to 90% of those were observed once. The biggest ten clones account for about 9.4% of the sample. Sequencing used peripheral blood, obtained 28 days after the second AZD1222 dose. These receptors were collected from an adult who received the AZD1222 COVID-19 vaccine.

The chain has TRBV28 and TRBJ1-1; the match to TRBD1 covers 9 bases. CDR1 MDHEN and CDR2 SYDVKM come from the germline V gene. The CDR3 length is 13 residues. V was pared by 7 bases and J by 4 bases, with 4 bases of the junction left unmatched. CDR3 coding DNA: TGTGCCAGCACCAGGACAGGGGCCACTGAAGCTTTCTTT. This codes for CASTRTGATEAFF.

This clone was detected only once. The chain has TRBV27 and TRBJ2-7; TRBD2 matches at 7 bases. The V segment lost 0 bases and the J segment 0 bases; nucleotides outside the gene matches: 5. The V gene's germline CDR1 is MNHEY and CDR2 SMNVEV (reference sequence). This CDR3 has 16 amino acids. In nucleotides, the CDR3 is TGTGCCAGCAGTTTATCTTTCTGGACTAGCTCCTACGAGCAGTACTTC. Residues: CASSLSFWTSSYEQYF.

The chain joins TRBV28 to TRBJ1-1; 8 nucleotides agree with TRBD1. Germline V CDR1 and CDR2: MDHEN, SYDVKM. J was trimmed by 3 bases and V by 7 bases; bases with no gene match: 7. The CDR3 contains 14 residues. CDR3 sequence reads: CASTAGGGYTEAFF. CDR3 coding DNA: TGTGCCAGCACAGCAGGGGGCGGGTACACTGAAGCTTTCTTT.

This clone came up a few times. The chain employs TRBV27 and TRBJ1-5; a possible D gene is TRBD1 (6 bases). Germline-derived CDR1 and CDR2 are MNHEY and SMNVEV (reference sequence). Trimming removed 5 bases at V and 6 bases at J, with 11 bases between. The length of the CDR3 is 13 residues. The CDR3 spells CASSPGAGQPQHF. CDR3 in DNA: TGTGCCAGCAGTCCGGGGGCGGGTCAGCCCCAGCATTTT.

CDR3 sequence: CASSQDRDSTFF. The CDR3 DNA reads as TGTGCCAGCAGCCAAGACCGGGACAGCACTTTCTTT. The chain has TRBV4-2 and TRBJ1-1; 7 bases line up with TRBD1. CDR3 size: 12 residues. The germline V gene encodes CDR1 LGHNA and CDR2 YNFKEQ. V was clipped by 0 bases and J by 12 bases; unmatched bases: 4.

V and J are TRBV7-2 and TRBJ1-2; D is perhaps TRBD1 (5 bases). V was clipped by 7 bases and J by 3 bases, with 18 bases between them. Germline lookup yields CDR1 SGHTA and CDR2 FQGNSA. This CDR3 has 15 amino acids. CDR3 residues: CASISGGGFDYGYTF. As DNA, the CDR3 is TGTGCCAGCATCAGCGGGGGGGGATTTGACTATGGCTACACCTTC.